This T cell receptor (beta chain) was recorded in a study of beta chain features in type 1 diabetes. Whole-study context: All samples together contributed about 100,000,000 sorted cells for examination.

The CDR3 has 15 residues. The V gene end was trimmed by 7 bases and the J gene end by 0 bases; junction bases not matched to a gene: 4. CDR1 and CDR2 from the germline V gene are SQVTM and ANQGSEA. The collection from each donor was one heparinised blood draw averaging around 120 mL. Each sorted fraction was over 98% pure. Study findings and constraints: All four CD4+ subsets from Type 1 diabetes patients carried moderately but significantly shorter TCRB CDR3s.

The sample holds a few counts of this clone. Its antigen is undetermined. The entirety of the isolated RNA underwent reverse transcription, so expressed TCRB transcripts were sequenced. Roughly 3.6 million reads on average were seen across naive, central memory and regulatory T cell samples. Method: immunoSEQ multiplex PCR; TCRdb's copy keeps in-frame clones and lacks some. The sample records 130,000 or so clones, 16% being singletons. This chain joins TRBV29-1 and TRBJ2-6, with TRBD1 matching 9 bases. This TCR came from a man aged 30 to 45 with type 1 diabetes. Sequencing was done on a sample of central memory CD4+ T cells from blood. For the CDR3, the DNA is TGCAGCGCTGGACAGGGGAGCTCTGGGGCCAACGTCCTGACTTTC. As protein: CSAGQGSSGANVLTF.